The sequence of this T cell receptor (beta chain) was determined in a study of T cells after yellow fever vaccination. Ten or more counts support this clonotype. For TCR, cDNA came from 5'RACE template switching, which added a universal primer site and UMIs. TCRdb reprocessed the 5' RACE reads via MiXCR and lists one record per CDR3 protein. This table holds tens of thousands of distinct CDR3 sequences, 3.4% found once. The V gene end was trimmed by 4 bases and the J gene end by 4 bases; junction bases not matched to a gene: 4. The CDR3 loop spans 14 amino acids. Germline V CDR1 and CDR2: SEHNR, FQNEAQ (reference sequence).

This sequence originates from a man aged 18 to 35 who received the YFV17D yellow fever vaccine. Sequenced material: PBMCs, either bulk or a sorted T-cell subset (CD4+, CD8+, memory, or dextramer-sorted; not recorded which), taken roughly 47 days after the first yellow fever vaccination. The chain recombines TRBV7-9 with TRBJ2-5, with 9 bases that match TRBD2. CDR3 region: CASSWGLARETQYF. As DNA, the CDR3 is TGTGCCAGCAGCTGGGGACTAGCCAGAGAGACCCAGTACTTC.